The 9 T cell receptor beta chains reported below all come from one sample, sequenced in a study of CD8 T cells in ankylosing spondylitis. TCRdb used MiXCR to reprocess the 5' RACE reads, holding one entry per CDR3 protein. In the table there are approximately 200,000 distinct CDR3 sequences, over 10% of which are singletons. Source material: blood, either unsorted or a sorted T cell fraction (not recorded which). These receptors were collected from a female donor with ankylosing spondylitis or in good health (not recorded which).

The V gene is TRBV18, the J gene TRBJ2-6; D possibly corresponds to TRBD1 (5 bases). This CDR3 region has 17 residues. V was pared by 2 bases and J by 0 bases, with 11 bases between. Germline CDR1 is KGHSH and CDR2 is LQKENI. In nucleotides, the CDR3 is TGTGCCAGCTCACCAATAGACAGCCCCTCTGGGGCCAACGTCCTGACTTTC. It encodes CASSPIDSPSGANVLTF.

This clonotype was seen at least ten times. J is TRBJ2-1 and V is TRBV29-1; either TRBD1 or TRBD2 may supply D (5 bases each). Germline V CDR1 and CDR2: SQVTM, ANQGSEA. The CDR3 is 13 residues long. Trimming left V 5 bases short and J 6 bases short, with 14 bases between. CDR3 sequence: CSVRDREGNEQFF. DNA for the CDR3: TGCAGCGTTAGGGACCGGGAAGGCAATGAGCAGTTCTTC.

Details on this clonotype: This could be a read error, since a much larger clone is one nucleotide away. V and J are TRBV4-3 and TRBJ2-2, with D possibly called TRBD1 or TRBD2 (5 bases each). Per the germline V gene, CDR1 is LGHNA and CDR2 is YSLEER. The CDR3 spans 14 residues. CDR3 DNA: TGCTCCAGCAGCCAAGACGGGGCCGCCGGGGAGCTGTTTTTT. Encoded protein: CSSSQDGAAGELFF.

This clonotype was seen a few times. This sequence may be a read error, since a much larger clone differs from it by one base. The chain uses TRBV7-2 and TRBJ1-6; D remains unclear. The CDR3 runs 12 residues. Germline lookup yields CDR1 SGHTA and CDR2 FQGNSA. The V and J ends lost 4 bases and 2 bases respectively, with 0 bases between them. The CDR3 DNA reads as TGTGCCAGCAGCTCCTATAATTCACCCCTCCACTTT. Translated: CASSSYNSPLHF.

The CDR3 loop is CSARPPDRVPGTQYF. CDR3 nucleotide sequence: TGCAGTGCTAGACCCCCGGACCGGGTGCCCGGCACCCAGTACTTC. J is TRBJ2-5 and V is TRBV20-1; D remains unclear. V lost 2 bases and J lost 8, with 21 bases in between. The length of the CDR3 is 15 residues. CDR1 DFQATT and CDR2 SNEGSKA come from the germline V gene (reference sequence).

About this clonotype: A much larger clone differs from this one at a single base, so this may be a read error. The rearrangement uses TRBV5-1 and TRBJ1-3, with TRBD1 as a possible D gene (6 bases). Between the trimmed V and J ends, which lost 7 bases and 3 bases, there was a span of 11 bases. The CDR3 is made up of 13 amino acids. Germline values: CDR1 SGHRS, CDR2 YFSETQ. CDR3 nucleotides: TGCGCCAGCGCCGACAGGTTTGGAAACACCATATATTTT. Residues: CASADRFGNTIYF. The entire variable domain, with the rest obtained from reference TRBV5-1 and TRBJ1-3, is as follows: KAGVTQTPRYLIKTRGQQVTLSCSPISGHRSVSWYQQTPGQGLQFLFEYFSETQRNKGNFPGRFSGRQFSNSRSEMNVSTLELGDSALYLCASADRFGNTIYFGEGSWLTVV.

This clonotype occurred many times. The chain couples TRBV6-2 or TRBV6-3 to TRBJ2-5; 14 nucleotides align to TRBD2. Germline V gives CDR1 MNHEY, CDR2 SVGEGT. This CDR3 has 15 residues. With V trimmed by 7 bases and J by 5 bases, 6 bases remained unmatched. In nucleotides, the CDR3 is TGTGCCAGCACTGTGACTAGCGGGAGGGGGGAGACCCAGTACTTC. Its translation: CASTVTSGRGETQYF.

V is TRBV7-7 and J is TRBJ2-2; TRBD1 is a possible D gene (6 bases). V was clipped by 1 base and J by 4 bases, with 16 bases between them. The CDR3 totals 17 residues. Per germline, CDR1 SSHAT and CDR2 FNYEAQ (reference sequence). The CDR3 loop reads CASSLGLTGSSTGELFF. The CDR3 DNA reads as TGTGCCAGCAGCTTAGGATTAACAGGGTCGTCCACCGGGGAGCTGTTTTTT. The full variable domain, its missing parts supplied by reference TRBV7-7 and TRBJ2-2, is GAGVSQSPRYKVTKRGQDVTLRCDPISSHATLYWYQQALGQGPEFLTYFNYEAQPDKSGLPSDRFSAERPEGSISTLTIQRTEQRDSAMYRCASSLGLTGSSTGELFFGEGSRLTVL.

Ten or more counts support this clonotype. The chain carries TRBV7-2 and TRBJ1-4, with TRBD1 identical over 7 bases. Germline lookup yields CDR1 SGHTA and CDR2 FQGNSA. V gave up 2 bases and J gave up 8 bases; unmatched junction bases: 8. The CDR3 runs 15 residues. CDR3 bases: TGTGCCAGCAGCTTACGAGGGACAGTGGACGAAAAACTGTTTTTT. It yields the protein CASSLRGTVDEKLFF.